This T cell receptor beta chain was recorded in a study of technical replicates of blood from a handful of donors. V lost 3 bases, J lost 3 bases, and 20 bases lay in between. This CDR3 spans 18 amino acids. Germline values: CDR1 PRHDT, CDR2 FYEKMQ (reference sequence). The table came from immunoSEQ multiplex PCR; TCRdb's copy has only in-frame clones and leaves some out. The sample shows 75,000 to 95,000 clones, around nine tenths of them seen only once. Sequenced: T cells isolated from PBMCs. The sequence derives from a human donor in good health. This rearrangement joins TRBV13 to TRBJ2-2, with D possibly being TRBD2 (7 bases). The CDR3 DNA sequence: TGTGCCAGCAGCTTCGTTCATTCCGGGGGGCAGGACACCGGGGAGCTGTTTTTT. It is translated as CASSFVHSGGQDTGELFF.